The 16 T cell receptor beta chains below come from one sample, sequenced in a study of T cells in Graves' hyperthyroidism and ophthalmopathy. The TCR beta CDR3 regions underwent amplification using RNA transcripts as the source. When the TCR CDR3 underwent first-round RT-PCR, the HTBI primer set was used. One entry per CDR3 protein results from TCRdb running MiXCR on the multiplex PCR reads. The sample has about 530,000 distinct CDR3 sequences, over 15% seen once; the top ten hold under 20%. Sequenced material: blood. The receptors shown here come from a woman aged 18-35 years with Graves' ophthalmopathy.

This clonotype appeared many times. The chain is built from TRBV12-3 or TRBV12-4 and TRBJ2-1, with a possible D match to TRBD2 (7 bases). The ends were cut back, 3 bases at V and 1 base at J, with 16 bases in the middle. The CDR3 covers 17 residues. The DNA for the CDR3 is TGTGCCAGCAGTTTTTCCGTGGGAGGGGGTTCCTACAATGAGCAGTTCTTC. Protein: CASSFSVGGGSYNEQFF.

This clonotype came up a few times. V usage is TRBV20-1 and J usage is TRBJ1-5; no reliable D call. The CDR3 covers 13 residues. The germline CDR1 and CDR2 sequences are DFQATT and SNEGSKA (reference sequence). V was shortened by 0 bases and J by 11 bases, with 14 bases between the two germline ends. The CDR3 nucleotides are TGCAGTGCTAGAGATAGGATGGGAAATACCCAGCATTTT. This translates into CSARDRMGNTQHF.

The chain links TRBV30 to TRBJ1-4; 7 bases fit TRBD1. Germline V lookup: CDR1 GTSNPN, CDR2 SVGIG (reference sequence). J gave up 2 bases and V 0 bases, and 12 bases lay outside the gene matches. The CDR3 sequence is 18 residues long. As DNA, the CDR3 is TGTGCCTGGAGTGTACCCCCAGGGGGTCTTGGTACTAATGAAAAACTGTTTTTT. This gives the protein CAWSVPPGGLGTNEKLFF.

This clonotype was detected many times. The gene calls are TRBV27 and TRBJ2-5, with 8 bases fitting TRBD2. This CDR3 has 15 residues. J was trimmed by 0 bases and V by 4 bases; bases with no gene match: 4. The germline CDR1 and CDR2 sequences are MNHEY and SMNVEV (reference sequence). DNA for the CDR3: TGTGCCAGCAGTTCGGCTAGCGGGTACCAAGAGACCCAGTACTTC. Translating gives CASSSASGYQETQYF.

The J gene is TRBJ2-1, the V gene TRBV20-1; the match to TRBD2 covers 7 bases. The germline CDR1 and CDR2 sequences are DFQATT and SNEGSKA (reference sequence). The junction had 15 bases not matched to a gene; V was cut back by 6 bases and J by 1 base. This CDR3 contains 17 residues. Written as DNA, the CDR3 is TGCAGTGCCCTTGGGCCGGCTAGCGGTTCGTCCTACAATGAGCAGTTCTTC. It codes for CSALGPASGSSYNEQFF.

This chain links TRBV20-1 with TRBJ2-2; a possible D gene is TRBD2 (6 bases). V was cut by 0 bases and J by 1 base, with 12 bases left in between. Germline values: CDR1 DFQATT, CDR2 SNEGSKA (reference sequence). The CDR3 sequence is 16 residues long. CDR3 sequence reads: CSARDRRGKNTGELFF. CDR3 bases: TGCAGTGCTAGAGATAGGCGCGGGAAGAACACCGGGGAGCTGTTTTTT.

Details on this clonotype: One base separates it from a far larger clone, so it is likely a read error. This chain joins TRBV27 and TRBJ2-1; D unresolved. Germline values: CDR1 MNHEY, CDR2 SMNVEV (reference sequence). This CDR3 contains 13 residues. Trimming left V 4 bases short and J 3 bases short, with 7 bases between. In DNA, the CDR3 is TGTGCCAGCAGTTCCTCTTTCTACAATGAGCAGTTCTTC. It translates to CASSSSFYNEQFF.

Many counts were recorded for this clonotype. The chain has TRBV20-1 and TRBJ1-5; D perhaps matches TRBD1 (6 bases). Germline values: CDR1 DFQATT, CDR2 SNEGSKA (reference sequence). Deletions cut 5 bases from V and 0 bases from J, with 14 bases between. The CDR3 is 15 amino acids. The CDR3 region is CSAQTGLYSNQPQHF. The DNA of the CDR3 is TGCAGTGCTCAAACAGGGTTATATAGCAATCAGCCCCAGCATTTT.

The chain combines TRBV13 with TRBJ1-6; maybe TRBD1 (5 bases). The V gene lost 5 bases and the J gene lost 7 bases, with 18 bases spanning the gap. The CDR3 spans 16 residues. Germline CDR1 and CDR2: PRHDT and FYEKMQ (reference sequence). The CDR3 loop is CASSPLISGANSPLHF. For the CDR3, the DNA is TGTGCCAGCAGCCCATTAATTTCCGGGGCCAATTCACCCCTCCACTTT.

There are many counts of this clonotype. The chain employs TRBV7-3 and TRBJ2-7; no clear D. CDR1 and CDR2 (germline): SGHTA, FQGTGA. The CDR3 extends over 15 amino acids. V lost 4 bases, J lost 3 bases, and 16 bases lay in between. Here the CDR3 DNA reads TGTGCCAGCAGCTCTATGCCCCGGCAGCTCTACGAGCAGTACTTC. Translated, it gives CASSSMPRQLYEQYF. The full variable domain, completed using reference TRBV7-3 and TRBJ2-7, is GAGVSQTPSNKVTEKGKYVELRCDPISGHTALYWYRQSLGQGPEFLIYFQGTGAADDSGLPNDRFFAVRPEGSVSTLKIQRTERGDSAVYLCASSSMPRQLYEQYFGPGTRLTVT.

This clonotype came up many times. The gene calls are TRBV12-3 or TRBV12-4 and TRBJ1-1, with D hard to call. V lost 7 bases and J lost 7, with 10 bases in between. CDR3 length: 11 residues. CDR3 sequence (DNA): TGTGCCAGCATTATCGGTTTTGAAGCTTTCTTT. Its protein product is CASIIGFEAFF.

This clonotype came up a few times. V gene TRBV4-1 combines with J gene TRBJ1-6, with D possibly being TRBD1 (5 bases). V lost 0 bases and J lost 9, with 15 bases in between. CDR3 size: 16 residues. Looked up from germline, CDR1 is MGHRA and CDR2 is YSYEKL. The CDR3 sequence is CASSQDGRGGTSPLHF. Written as DNA, the CDR3 is TGCGCCAGCAGCCAAGATGGGCGGGGGGGGACTTCACCCCTCCACTTT.

This clonotype has only a few counts. The chain employs TRBV5-5 and TRBJ2-1; TRBD1 aligns across 11 bases. The CDR3 covers 15 residues. Trimming cost V 2 bases and J 6 bases; bases outside gene matches: 4. From germline, CDR1 is SGHKS and CDR2 YYEKEE (reference sequence). CDR3 sequence: CASSFGQGAGNEQFF. DNA of the CDR3: TGTGCCAGCAGCTTCGGACAGGGGGCCGGCAATGAGCAGTTCTTC.

This clonotype was counted only a few times. J is TRBJ1-1 and V is TRBV19; 12 bases line up with TRBD1. V shed 5 bases, J shed 5 bases, and the junction held 15 bases outside the gene matches. The length of the CDR3 is 18 residues. Germline CDR1 LNHDA, CDR2 SQIVND (reference sequence). CDR3 in DNA: TGTGCCAGTAGTTACCTCAGCATGGGACAGGGGGCAGGGACTGAAGCTTTCTTT. It specifies CASSYLSMGQGAGTEAFF.

This chain uses TRBV10-2 with TRBJ2-2; D gene unclear. From germline, CDR1 is WSHSY and CDR2 SAAADI. This CDR3 has 11 amino acids. The V end was cut by 4 bases, the J end by 6 bases, with 3 bases between. Here the CDR3 DNA reads TGCGCCAGCAGTGTCGCCGGGGAGCTGTTTTTT. As protein: CASSVAGELFF.

The V gene is TRBV6-1, the J gene TRBJ1-2; D uncertain. The CDR3 runs 18 residues. Trimming took 5 bases from V and 3 from J, leaving 25 bases between them. The germline CDR1 and CDR2 sequences are MNHNS and SASEGT. For the CDR3, the DNA is TGTGCCAGCAGTCCCCTTATGAGGATACGGGGATGGGACTATGGCTACACCTTC. Translating gives CASSPLMRIRGWDYGYTF.